What follows are 28 T cell receptor beta chains derived from one specimen sequenced in a study of cytomegalovirus exposure and HLA in healthy donors. A multiplex PCR was run with 60 Vbeta primers and 13 Jbeta primers. Clones were read by immunoSEQ multiplex PCR, and TCRdb kept only the in-frame ones, dropping some. Of 150,000 to 200,000 clones listed, more than 65% are singletons. Source material: PBMCs. The receptors shown here come from a woman aged 30 to 39 in good health and CMV-seronegative.

This chain links TRBV12-5 with TRBJ2-5; maybe TRBD1 (6 bases). The CDR3 is 12 amino acids. V was trimmed by 4 bases and J by 3 bases, leaving 6 bases between them. Per germline, CDR1 LGHNT and CDR2 FRNRAP. CDR3 coding DNA: TGTGCTAGTGGTTACAGGGAAGAGACCCAGTACTTC. Translating gives CASGYREETQYF.

The rearrangement uses TRBV19 and TRBJ2-1, with TRBD1 identical over 8 bases. The CDR3 loop spans 15 amino acids. Trimming took 3 bases from V and 3 from J; bases not matched to a gene: 4. Germline CDR1 is LNHDA and CDR2 is SQIVND (reference sequence). The CDR3 DNA reads as TGTGCCAGTAGTATTCAGGGGGCGTACTACAATGAGCAGTTCTTC. As protein: CASSIQGAYYNEQFF.

The V call is TRBV4-3, the J call TRBJ1-2; tentatively, D is TRBD1 (6 bases). V dropped 1 base and J dropped 0 bases, with 12 bases sitting between them. The germline V gene encodes CDR1 LGHNA and CDR2 YSLEER. The CDR3 sequence is 16 residues long. The CDR3 reads CASSQVGQFANYGYTF. The CDR3 nucleotides read TGCGCCAGCAGCCAAGTCGGACAGTTCGCTAACTATGGCTACACCTTC.

V is TRBV30 and J is TRBJ2-7; D may be TRBD1 (5 bases). This CDR3 comprises 15 residues. The V end was cut by 0 bases, the J end by 5 bases, with 17 bases between. Germline CDR1 reads GTSNPN; CDR2 reads SVGIG (reference sequence). The CDR3 nucleotides read TGTGCCTGGAGTGTAGGGGCAGGGTATAACAACGAGCAGTACTTC. It yields the protein CAWSVGAGYNNEQYF.

Worth noting for this clone: The sample carries other DNA sequences with the same CDR3. The chain links TRBV10-3 to TRBJ2-1; the match to TRBD2 covers 9 bases. Trimming at V came to 3 bases and at J to 6 bases, leaving 18 bases not matched to a gene. The CDR3 length is 19 residues. The V gene's germline CDR1 is ENHRY and CDR2 SYGVKD. For the CDR3, the DNA is TGTGCCATCAGTGAATCCCTTGGGGCTAAAAGCGGGGGGACCAATGAGCAGTTCTTC. This translates into CAISESLGAKSGGTNEQFF.

The chain joins TRBV6-6 to TRBJ2-7; 7 nucleotides line up with TRBD1. The CDR3 runs 15 residues. Unmatched junction bases numbered 5, after V lost 0 bases and J lost 3 bases. CDR1 and CDR2 (germline): MNHNY, SVGAGI (reference sequence). CDR3 DNA: TGTGCCAGCAGTTACTCTTCCAGGGGGAGCTACGAGCAGTACTTC. Its translation is CASSYSSRGSYEQYF.

This clone occurred a few times. The rearrangement uses TRBV5-1 and TRBJ2-2, with D perhaps TRBD1 (6 bases). The ends were cut back, 0 bases at V and 3 bases at J, with 12 bases in the middle. The CDR3 has 16 amino acids. CDR1 is SGHRS, CDR2 YFSETQ, per germline. The CDR3 protein is CASSLVGNRDTGELFF. DNA for the CDR3: TGCGCCAGCAGCTTGGTTGGCAACAGGGACACCGGGGAGCTGTTTTTT. Full variable domain (missing parts from reference TRBV5-1 and TRBJ2-2): KAGVTQTPRYLIKTRGQQVTLSCSPISGHRSVSWYQQTPGQGLQFLFEYFSETQRNKGNFPGRFSGRQFSNSRSEMNVSTLELGDSALYLCASSLVGNRDTGELFFGEGSRLTVL.

The CDR3 DNA reads TGTGCCAGCTCGACTAGCGGGAGAGACGGTGAGCAGTTCTTC. It encodes CASSTSGRDGEQFF. The chain is built from TRBV6-4 and TRBJ2-1; 12 bases agree with TRBD2. CDR1 MRHNA and CDR2 SNTAGT come from the germline V gene. The CDR3 length is 14 residues. The V and J ends lost 8 bases and 9 bases, in that order; junction bases with no gene match: 8.

V gene TRBV2 combines with J gene TRBJ1-6; weak D call: TRBD1 (5 bases). The CDR3 extends over 14 amino acids. Germline CDR1 is SNHLY and CDR2 is FYNNEI. Trimming left V 3 bases short and J 7 bases short, with 10 bases between. CDR3 region: CASSEQGRNSPLHF. DNA of the CDR3: TGTGCCAGCAGTGAGCAGGGCCGGAATTCACCCCTCCACTTT.

The CDR3 DNA sequence: TGTGCCAGCAGTGAATCGATTAGCGGACGAAATGAGCAGTTCTTC. Protein product: CASSESISGRNEQFF. V is TRBV25-1 and J is TRBJ2-1; possible D gene TRBD2, 6 bases. This CDR3 comprises 15 residues. Germline assignment: CDR1 MGHDK and CDR2 SYGVNS. Trimming stripped 1 base from V and 7 bases from J, with 14 bases between.

V and J are TRBV13 and TRBJ2-1; 14 positions match TRBD2. CDR1 PRHDT and CDR2 FYEKMQ come from the germline V gene (reference sequence). V trimming: 0 bases; J trimming: 8 bases; junction bases outside the gene matches: 6. The CDR3 has 17 amino acids. This chain's CDR3 is CASSLGGTSGGVDEQFF. The CDR3 DNA follows: TGTGCCAGCAGCTTAGGGGGGACTAGCGGGGGAGTCGATGAGCAGTTCTTC.

The genes are TRBV6-5 and TRBJ2-7; D is possibly TRBD1 (5 bases). The CDR3 loop spans 14 amino acids. V shed 0 bases and J shed 2 bases, with 8 bases lying between them. Germline CDR1 is MNHEY and CDR2 is SVGAGI. This CDR3 reads CASSYSTATYEQYF. The CDR3 nucleotides read TGTGCCAGCAGTTACTCGACAGCTACCTACGAGCAGTACTTC.

The V and J genes are TRBV7-3 and TRBJ1-2; 10 bases align to TRBD1. The CDR3 sequence is 14 residues long. The junction had 8 bases not matched to a gene; V was cut back by 5 bases and J by 8 bases. CDR1 is SGHTA and CDR2 is FQGTGA in the germline V gene. CDR3 loop: CASSLHGQGEGYTF. In DNA, the CDR3 is TGTGCCAGCAGCCTGCACGGACAGGGGGAGGGCTACACCTTC.

This clone was seen once. V usage is TRBV9 and J usage is TRBJ2-2; 9 bases fit TRBD2. Germline assignment: CDR1 SGDLS and CDR2 YYNGEE. The CDR3 extends over 16 amino acids. J was trimmed by 3 bases and V by 3 bases; bases with no gene match: 6. The CDR3 reads CASSAPSGDHTGELFF. The CDR3 nucleotides read TGTGCCAGCAGCGCCCCTAGCGGGGACCACACCGGGGAGCTGTTTTTT.

This clone was recorded only once. The chain combines TRBV5-4 with TRBJ2-4, with D tentatively TRBD1 (6 bases). Looked up from germline, CDR1 is SGHNT and CDR2 is YYREEE (reference sequence). This CDR3 has 15 residues. V was shortened by 3 bases and J by 3 bases, with 13 bases between the two germline ends. The CDR3 region has the DNA TGTGCCAGCAGCTCCGGGACACACGACAAAAACATTCAGTACTTC. Translating it yields CASSSGTHDKNIQYF.

The chain recombines TRBV9 with TRBJ1-5; 9 nucleotides line up with TRBD1. CDR1 is SGDLS, CDR2 YYNGEE, per germline. The ends lost 0 bases at V and 4 bases at J; junction bases unmatched: 5. The CDR3 contains 16 residues. CDR3 region: CASSVVGTGSNQPQHF. In nucleotides, the CDR3 is TGTGCCAGCAGCGTAGTAGGGACAGGGAGTAATCAGCCCCAGCATTTT.

The rearrangement links TRBV4-1 to TRBJ1-2; no reliable D call. V was clipped by 0 bases and J by 3 bases, with 17 bases between them. The CDR3 extends over 17 amino acids. Looked up from germline, CDR1 is MGHRA and CDR2 is YSYEKL. The CDR3 sequence is CASSQEARAVSYYGYTF. CDR3 nucleotide sequence: TGCGCCAGCAGCCAAGAAGCGCGGGCAGTATCCTACTATGGCTACACCTTC.

The rearrangement joins TRBV5-1 to TRBJ1-1; TRBD1 is a possible D gene (6 bases). The length of the CDR3 is 15 residues. Trimming shortened V by 5 bases and J by 1 base, and 15 bases separated the two germline ends. CDR1 is SGHRS, CDR2 YFSETQ, per germline. CDR3 nucleotides: TGCGCCAGCAGGTTACAAGGGGGTGGGAACACTGAAGCTTTCTTT. Translating it yields CASRLQGGGNTEAFF.

The chain links TRBV6-6 to TRBJ2-7, with TRBD1 matching over 7 bases. This CDR3 is 13 amino acids long. Germline lookup yields CDR1 MNHNY and CDR2 SVGAGI (reference sequence). Losses at the gene ends were 6 bases for V and 2 bases for J; bases not matched to a gene: 4. The CDR3 coding sequence is TGTGCCAGCAGGACAGGGTGGACCTACGAGCAGTACTTC. Protein: CASRTGWTYEQYF.

The sample holds a few counts of this clone. At the DNA level, this CDR3 is encoded by other sequences in the same sample as well. The V and J genes are TRBV5-1 and TRBJ2-3, with D hard to call. Deletions cut 0 bases from V and 2 bases from J, with 7 bases between. Per the germline V gene, CDR1 is SGHRS and CDR2 is YFSETQ. The CDR3 is made up of 14 amino acids. CDR3 sequence (DNA): TGCGCCAGCAGCTTGGTAGTAGCCACAGATACGCAGTATTTT. Residues: CASSLVVATDTQYF.

The chain employs TRBV9 and TRBJ2-7; 8 bases match TRBD1. J gave up 5 bases and V 0 bases, and 7 bases lay outside the gene matches. This CDR3 has 15 amino acids. Per germline, CDR1 SGDLS and CDR2 YYNGEE. The CDR3 reads CASSVAGRGPDEQYF. CDR3 nucleotides: TGTGCCAGCAGCGTAGCTGGCAGGGGGCCGGACGAGCAGTACTTC.

The chain uses TRBV18 and TRBJ1-5; no clear D. The CDR3 is 13 amino acids. Per the germline V gene, CDR1 is KGHSH and CDR2 is LQKENI. Trimming took off 4 bases at V and 3 bases at J, with 7 bases between the two ends. The CDR3 sequence: CASSLQINQPQHF. For the CDR3, the DNA is TGTGCCAGCTCACTACAGATCAATCAGCCCCAGCATTTT.

This clone appeared a single time. Different DNA sequences within this sample yield the same CDR3. This chain joins TRBV27 and TRBJ1-1; weak D call: TRBD1 (6 bases). The CDR3 has 12 amino acids. Trimming removed 2 bases from V and 5 bases from J, with 6 bases in between. The germline V gene encodes CDR1 MNHEY and CDR2 SMNVEV (reference sequence). The CDR3 DNA sequence: TGTGCCAGCAGTTTACAGGGGACTGAAGCTTTCTTT. It is translated as CASSLQGTEAFF.

This clone was observed a few times. Other DNA sequences in this sample translate to the same CDR3. In nucleotides, the CDR3 is TGTGCCAGCAGTGAAACGGGCGAGCAGTACTTC. Amino acid sequence: CASSETGEQYF. The chain links TRBV2 to TRBJ2-7; D uncertain. This CDR3 is built from 11 residues. Germline loops: CDR1 SNHLY, CDR2 FYNNEI. V was clipped by 2 bases and J by 6 bases, with 5 bases between them.

The genes are TRBV5-1 and TRBJ2-7; a possible D gene is TRBD1 (6 bases). The CDR3 has 16 residues. The germline gives CDR1 SGHRS, CDR2 YFSETQ. V was clipped by 4 bases and J by 0 bases, with 17 bases between them. CDR3 DNA: TGCGCCAGCAGCGATAAACAGGGTCGTAGCTCCTACGAGCAGTACTTC. Residues: CASSDKQGRSSYEQYF.

The genes are TRBV4-2 and TRBJ1-3; the D gene is possibly TRBD1 (6 bases). There are 17 residues in the CDR3. Trimming left V 0 bases short and J 0 bases short, with 12 bases between. Germline assignment: CDR1 LGHNA and CDR2 YNFKEQ. Written as DNA, the CDR3 is TGTGCCAGCAGCCAAGACGGGGGGGCCCGCTCTGGAAACACCATATATTTT. This codes for CASSQDGGARSGNTIYF.

This rearrangement joins TRBV13 to TRBJ1-1, with 7 bases lining up with TRBD1. The trim removed 6 bases at V and 3 bases at J, leaving 16 bases unmatched. The germline gives CDR1 PRHDT, CDR2 FYEKMQ (reference sequence). CDR3 length equals 17 residues. The CDR3 DNA reads TGTGCCAGCAGGGTCGGACAGGACACCTTAGGGGACACTGAAGCTTTCTTT. Amino acids: CASRVGQDTLGDTEAFF.

A remark on this clone: Other nucleotide sequences from this sample produce the same CDR3. The V and J genes are TRBV5-1 and TRBJ1-1; 9 bases agree with TRBD1. V was clipped by 0 bases and J by 0 bases; unmatched bases: 12. Germline CDR1 reads SGHRS; CDR2 reads YFSETQ. The CDR3 spans 19 residues. The CDR3 loop is CASSLGDSGTGIVNTEAFF. In DNA form, the CDR3 reads TGCGCCAGCAGCTTGGGAGACTCTGGGACAGGGATAGTGAACACTGAAGCTTTCTTT.